This TCR beta chain appears in the sequencing data of a study of T cells in localized non-small cell lung cancer. The data were produced by immunoSEQ multiplex PCR, yet TCRdb's version contains in-frame clones alone and is incomplete. Of under 20,000 clones in the sample, about 91% are singletons; the top ten hold approximately 9.1%. Details on this clone: Its matching antigen is unknown.

Findings of the study overall: Those with higher blood T cell density had longer overall survival.

After removal of 1 base from V and 5 bases from J, the junction contained 7 bases not matched to a gene. The germline CDR1 and CDR2 sequences are MNHNS and SASEGT. This CDR3 spans 15 amino acids. V and J are TRBV6-1 and TRBJ2-5; 7 bases fit TRBD2. The specimen comprised peripheral blood, sampled before any cancer treatment. This receptor was identified in a man aged 35 to 69 with stage I lung adenocarcinoma. DNA for the CDR3: TGTGCCAGCAGTGAAGTGGGGGGGAACGGCGAGACCCAGTACTTC. Its protein is CASSEVGGNGETQYF.